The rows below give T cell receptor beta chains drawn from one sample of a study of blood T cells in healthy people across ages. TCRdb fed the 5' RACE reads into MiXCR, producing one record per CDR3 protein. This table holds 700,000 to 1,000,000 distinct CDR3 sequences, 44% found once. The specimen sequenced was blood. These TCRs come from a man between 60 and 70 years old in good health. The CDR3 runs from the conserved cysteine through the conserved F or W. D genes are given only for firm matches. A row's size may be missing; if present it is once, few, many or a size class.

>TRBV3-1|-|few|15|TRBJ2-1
TGTGCCAGCAGCCCTATCTCCGCGGGTAGCAATGAGCAGTTCTTC
CASSPISAGSNEQFF
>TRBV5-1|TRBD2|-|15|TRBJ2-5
TGCGCCAGCAGCTTGCTTCCGGCGGGGGGAGAGACCCAGTACTTC
CASSLLPAGGETQYF
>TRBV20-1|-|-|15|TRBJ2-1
TGCAGTGCTCCAGATAAAGGTCGCTCCTACAATGAGCAGTTCTTC
CSAPDKGRSYNEQFF
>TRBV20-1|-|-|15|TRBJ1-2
TGCAGTGCTAGGTCCCCTGGACAGCGGATTTATGGCTACACCTTC
CSARSPGQRIYGYTF
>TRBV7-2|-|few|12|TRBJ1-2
TGTGCCAGCAGCTTAACAGGGCAAGGCTACACCTTC
CASSLTGQGYTF
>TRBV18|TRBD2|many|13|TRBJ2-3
TGTGCCAGCTCACCCGGGGGGTCAGATACGCAGTATTTT
CASSPGGSDTQYF
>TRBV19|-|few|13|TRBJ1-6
TGTGCCAGTCAGCCAGCAAATAATTCACCCCTCCACTTT
CASQPANNSPLHF
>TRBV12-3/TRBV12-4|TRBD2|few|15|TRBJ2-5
TGTGCCAGCAGCCCCACACTAGCGGTGCAGGAGACCCAGTACTTC
CASSPTLAVQETQYF
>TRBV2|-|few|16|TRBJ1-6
TGTGCCAGCAGTGAGTTAAGGACAGCGAATAATTCACCCCTCCACTTT
CASSELRTANNSPLHF
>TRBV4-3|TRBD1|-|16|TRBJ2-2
TGCGCCAGCAGCCAACCGGGACAGGGGAACACCGGGGAGCTGTTTTTT
CASSQPGQGNTGELFF
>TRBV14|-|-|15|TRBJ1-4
TGTGCCAGCAGGAACCCAGGGGAAGGGAATGAAAAACTGTTTTTT
CASRNPGEGNEKLFF
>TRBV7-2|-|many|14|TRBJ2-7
TGTGCCAGCAGCAGCACAGGGCCCTCCTACGAGCAGTACTTC
CASSSTGPSYEQYF